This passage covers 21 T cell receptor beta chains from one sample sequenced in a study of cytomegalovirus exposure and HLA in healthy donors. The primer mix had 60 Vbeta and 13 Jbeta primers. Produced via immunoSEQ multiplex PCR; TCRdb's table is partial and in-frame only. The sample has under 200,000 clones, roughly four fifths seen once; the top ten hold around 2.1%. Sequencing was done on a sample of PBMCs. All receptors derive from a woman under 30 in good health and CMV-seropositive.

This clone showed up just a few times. This CDR3 is CASSLDRVIGEQYF. Here the CDR3 DNA reads TGTGCCAGCAGCTTAGACAGGGTAATTGGCGAGCAGTACTTC. This rearrangement joins TRBV7-7 to TRBJ2-7, with D possibly TRBD1 on 6 matching bases. Germline lookup yields CDR1 SSHAT and CDR2 FNYEAQ (reference sequence). The CDR3 covers 14 residues. V gave up 1 base and J gave up 6 bases, with 13 bases separating them.

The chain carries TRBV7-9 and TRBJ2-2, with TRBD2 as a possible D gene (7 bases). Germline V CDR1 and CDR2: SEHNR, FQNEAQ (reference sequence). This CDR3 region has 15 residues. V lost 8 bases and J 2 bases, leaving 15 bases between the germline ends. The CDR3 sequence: CASHRGGPNTGELFF. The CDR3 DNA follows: TGTGCCAGCCATAGGGGGGGGCCTAACACCGGGGAGCTGTTTTTT.

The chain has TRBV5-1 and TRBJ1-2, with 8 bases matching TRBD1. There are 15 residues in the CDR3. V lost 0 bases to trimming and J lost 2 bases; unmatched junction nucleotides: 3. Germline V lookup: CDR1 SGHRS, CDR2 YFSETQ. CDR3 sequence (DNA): TGCGCCAGCAGCTTGGGGGACAGGCCCAACTATGGCTACACCTTC. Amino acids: CASSLGDRPNYGYTF.

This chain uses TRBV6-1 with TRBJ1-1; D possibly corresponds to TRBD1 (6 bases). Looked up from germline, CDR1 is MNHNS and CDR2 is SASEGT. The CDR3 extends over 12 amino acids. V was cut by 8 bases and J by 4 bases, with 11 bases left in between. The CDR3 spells CASGEGVTEAFF. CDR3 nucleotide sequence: TGTGCCAGCGGCGAGGGGGTCACTGAAGCTTTCTTT.

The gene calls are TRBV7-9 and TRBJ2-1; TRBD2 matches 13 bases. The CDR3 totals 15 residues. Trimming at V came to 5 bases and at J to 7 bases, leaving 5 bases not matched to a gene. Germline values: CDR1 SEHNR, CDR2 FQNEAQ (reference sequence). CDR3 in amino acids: CASSRTSGGKNEQFF. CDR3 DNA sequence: TGTGCCAGCAGCCGGACTAGCGGGGGAAAGAATGAGCAGTTCTTC.

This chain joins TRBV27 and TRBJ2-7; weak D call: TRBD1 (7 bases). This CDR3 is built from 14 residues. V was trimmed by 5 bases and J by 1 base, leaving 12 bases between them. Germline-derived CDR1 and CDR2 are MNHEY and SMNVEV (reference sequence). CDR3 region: CASSIAGGSYEQYV. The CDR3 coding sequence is TGTGCCAGCAGTATAGCAGGGGGGTCCTACGAGCAGTACGTC.

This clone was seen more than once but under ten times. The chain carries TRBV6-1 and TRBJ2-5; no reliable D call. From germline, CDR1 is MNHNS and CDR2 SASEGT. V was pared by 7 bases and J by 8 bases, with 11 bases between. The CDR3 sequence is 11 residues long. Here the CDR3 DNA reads TGTGCCAGCAAAAACTATGGAACCCAGTACTTC. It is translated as CASKNYGTQYF.

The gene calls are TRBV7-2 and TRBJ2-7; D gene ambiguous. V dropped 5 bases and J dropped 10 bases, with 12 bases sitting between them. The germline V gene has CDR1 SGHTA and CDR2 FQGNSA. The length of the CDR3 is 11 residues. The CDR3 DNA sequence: TGTGCCAGCAGCCCCCCCTCAAGACAGTACGTC. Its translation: CASSPPSRQYV.

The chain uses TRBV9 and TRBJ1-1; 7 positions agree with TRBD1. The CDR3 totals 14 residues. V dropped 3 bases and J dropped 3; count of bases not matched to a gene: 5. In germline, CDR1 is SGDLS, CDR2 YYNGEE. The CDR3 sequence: CASSGGQIDTEAFF. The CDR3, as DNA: TGTGCCAGCAGCGGGGGACAGATTGACACTGAAGCTTTCTTT.

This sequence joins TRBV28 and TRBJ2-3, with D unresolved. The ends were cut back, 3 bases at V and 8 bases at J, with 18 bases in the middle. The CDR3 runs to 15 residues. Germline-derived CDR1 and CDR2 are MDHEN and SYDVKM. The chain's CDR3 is CASSFKRPSSGTQYF. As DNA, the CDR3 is TGTGCCAGCAGTTTCAAGCGTCCTAGTAGTGGTACGCAGTATTTT.

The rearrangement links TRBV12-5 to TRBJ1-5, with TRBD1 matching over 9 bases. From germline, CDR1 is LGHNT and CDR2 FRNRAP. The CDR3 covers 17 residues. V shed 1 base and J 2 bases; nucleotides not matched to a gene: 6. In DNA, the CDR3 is TGTGCTAGTGGTTTGGGGACAGGGGCTTCGCGCAATCAGCCCCAGCATTTT. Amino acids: CASGLGTGASRNQPQHF.

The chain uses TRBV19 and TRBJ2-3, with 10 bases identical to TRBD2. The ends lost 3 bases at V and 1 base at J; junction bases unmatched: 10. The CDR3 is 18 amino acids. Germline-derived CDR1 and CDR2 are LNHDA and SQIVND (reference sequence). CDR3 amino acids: CASSISERGGHGTDTQYF. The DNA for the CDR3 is TGTGCCAGTAGTATTTCCGAGCGGGGGGGCCATGGCACAGATACGCAGTATTTT.

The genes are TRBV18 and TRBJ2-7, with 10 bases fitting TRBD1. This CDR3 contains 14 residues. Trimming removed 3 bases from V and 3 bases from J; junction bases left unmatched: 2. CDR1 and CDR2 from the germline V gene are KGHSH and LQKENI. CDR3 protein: CASSPRTGGYEQYF. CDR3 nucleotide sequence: TGTGCCAGCTCACCCCGGACAGGGGGCTACGAGCAGTACTTC.

The CDR3 loop reads CATSLAGQETQYF. CDR3 DNA sequence: TGTGCCACCTCTCTAGCGGGCCAAGAGACCCAGTACTTC. The genes are TRBV19 and TRBJ2-5, with 8 bases fitting TRBD2. Per germline, CDR1 LNHDA and CDR2 SQIVND (reference sequence). Losses at the gene ends were 10 bases for V and 1 base for J; bases not matched to a gene: 5. The CDR3 contains 13 residues.

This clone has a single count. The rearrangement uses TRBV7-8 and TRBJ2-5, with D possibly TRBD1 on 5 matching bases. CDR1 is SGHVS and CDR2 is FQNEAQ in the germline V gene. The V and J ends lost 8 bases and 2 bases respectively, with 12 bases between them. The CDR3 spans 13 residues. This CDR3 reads CASEWGRQETQYF. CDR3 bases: TGTGCCAGCGAATGGGGCAGGCAAGAGACCCAGTACTTC.

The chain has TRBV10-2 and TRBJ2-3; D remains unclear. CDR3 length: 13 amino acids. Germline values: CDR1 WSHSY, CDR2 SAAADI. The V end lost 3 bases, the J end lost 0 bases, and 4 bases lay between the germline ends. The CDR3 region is CASSDGSTDTQYF. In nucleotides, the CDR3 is TGCGCCAGCAGTGACGGGAGCACAGATACGCAGTATTTT.

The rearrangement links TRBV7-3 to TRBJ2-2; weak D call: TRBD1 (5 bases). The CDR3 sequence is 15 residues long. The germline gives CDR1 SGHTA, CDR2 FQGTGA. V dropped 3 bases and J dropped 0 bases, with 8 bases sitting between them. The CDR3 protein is CASSFPTANTGELFF. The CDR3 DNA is TGTGCCAGCAGCTTTCCGACAGCGAACACCGGGGAGCTGTTTTTT.

CDR3 nucleotide sequence: TGTGCCAGCAGCTCCGGGACAGGGAACTATGGCTACACCTTC. As protein: CASSSGTGNYGYTF. This chain joins TRBV13 and TRBJ1-2; TRBD1 aligns across 9 bases. CDR3 size: 14 residues. CDR1 is PRHDT and CDR2 is FYEKMQ in the germline V gene (reference sequence). Trimming took 4 bases from V and 2 from J; bases not matched to a gene: 2. The entire variable domain, with the rest obtained from reference TRBV13 and TRBJ1-2, is as follows: AAGVIQSPRHLIKEKRETATLKCYPIPRHDTVYWYQQGPGQDPQFLISFYEKMQSDKGSIPDRFSAQQFSDYHSELNMSSLELGDSALYFCASSSGTGNYGYTFGSGTRLTVV.

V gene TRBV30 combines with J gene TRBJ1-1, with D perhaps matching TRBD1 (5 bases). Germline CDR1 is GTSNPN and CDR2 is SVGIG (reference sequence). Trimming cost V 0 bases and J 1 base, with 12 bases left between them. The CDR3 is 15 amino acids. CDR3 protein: CAWSVGGRGNTEAFF. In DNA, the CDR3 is TGTGCCTGGAGTGTGGGGGGGAGAGGGAACACTGAAGCTTTCTTT.

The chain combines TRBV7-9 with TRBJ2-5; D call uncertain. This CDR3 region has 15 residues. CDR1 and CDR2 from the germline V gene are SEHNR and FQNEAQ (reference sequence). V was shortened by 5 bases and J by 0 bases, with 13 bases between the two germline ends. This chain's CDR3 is CASSPSSPNQETQYF. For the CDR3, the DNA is TGTGCCAGCAGCCCGAGCTCCCCCAACCAAGAGACCCAGTACTTC.

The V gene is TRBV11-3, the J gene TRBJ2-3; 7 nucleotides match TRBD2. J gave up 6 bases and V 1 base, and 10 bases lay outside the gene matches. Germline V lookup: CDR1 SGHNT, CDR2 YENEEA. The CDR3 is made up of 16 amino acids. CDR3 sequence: CASSLGGAGSSDTQYF. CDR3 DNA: TGTGCCAGCAGCTTAGGGGGAGCGGGAAGCTCGGATACGCAGTATTTT.